Listed below are T cell receptor beta chains from one sample, sequenced in a study of beta chain features in type 1 diabetes. Clones were read by immunoSEQ multiplex PCR, and TCRdb kept only the in-frame ones, dropping some. The table has fewer than 250,000 clones, more than 9% seen once. The source material was naive CD4+ T cells from blood. The receptors stem from a woman in her late teens or twenties in good health. CDR3s include the opening cysteine and the closing phenylalanine or tryptophan. D genes are given only for firm matches. The size entry is marked missing in some rows and otherwise reads once, few, many or a size class.

clone_size d_call j_call v_call cdr3_nt cdr3_aa
few TRBD1 TRBJ1-1 TRBV30 TGTGCCTGGAGTGTGCGACAGGGGGCGAGTACTGAAGCTTTCTTT CAWSVRQGASTEAFF
few - TRBJ2-6 TRBV5-4 TGTGCCAGCAGGGACAGCCCGATCTCTGGGGCCAACGTCCTGACTTTC CASRDSPISGANVLTF
- - TRBJ2-2 TRBV5-1 TGCGCCAGCAGCTTGGTAGCCCGGAACACCGGGGAGCTGTTTTTT CASSLVARNTGELFF
- - TRBJ2-1 TRBV6-5 TGTGCCACGGGGGTAAATGAGCAGTTCTTC CATGVNEQFF
few - TRBJ2-7 TRBV27 TGTGCCAGCAGTTCCCCATTCACAGACTACGAGCAGTACTTC CASSSPFTDYEQYF
few - TRBJ1-2 TRBV15 TGTGCCACCAGCAGAGATCGGCAGGGGATCTATGGCTACACCTTC CATSRDRQGIYGYTF
- - TRBJ1-1 TRBV29-1 TGCAGCGTTGAGGGGAGGGTTCTTGAAGCTTTCTTT CSVEGRVLEAFF
few TRBD1 TRBJ2-5 TRBV15 TGTGCCACCAGCAGAGATACAGGGGGGGAGACCCAGTACTTC CATSRDTGGETQYF
few TRBD1 TRBJ1-1 TRBV19 TGTGCCAGTAGTTTGACAGGGGCGGGGAACACTGAAGCTTTCTTT CASSLTGAGNTEAFF
few - TRBJ1-2 TRBV5-1 TGCGCCAGCAGCTTGGAAGGAGGGGAGAACTATGGCTACACCTTC CASSLEGGENYGYTF
- TRBD1 TRBJ2-7 TRBV5-8 TGTGCCAGCAGCCAGGGACAGGGCGTCTCCTACGAGCAGTACTTC CASSQGQGVSYEQYF
- TRBD1 TRBJ2-7 TRBV2 TGTGCCAGCAGTGAAGCGCGGAGGGACAGGCCAAAGGAGCAGTACTTC CASSEARRDRPKEQYF
few - TRBJ2-1 TRBV5-5 TGTGCCAGCAGCTTAATGACATCACCTGGGAATGAGCAGTTCTTC CASSLMTSPGNEQFF
- TRBD1 TRBJ1-1 TRBV9 TGTGCCAGCAGCTCTCGTCCGGGGACAGGAGTGATGAACACTGAAGCTTTCTTT CASSSRPGTGVMNTEAFF
few - TRBJ2-1 TRBV11-2 TGTGCCAGCAGCTTTGGTCCCGGGGAGCAGTTCTTC CASSFGPGEQFF
few - TRBJ2-1 TRBV9 TGTGCCAGCAGCGAACAGGATTACAATGAGCAGTTCTTC CASSEQDYNEQFF
few - TRBJ2-1 TRBV6-5 TGTGCCAGCAGTTCGCGCCGGGACAATACCTACAATGAGCAGTTCTTC CASSSRRDNTYNEQFF
few TRBD1 TRBJ2-7 TRBV11-2 TGTGCCAGCAGCTTAGTGAGGGGGCTGATCTACGAGCAGTACTTC CASSLVRGLIYEQYF
few - TRBJ2-5 TRBV2 TGTGCCAGCAGTGCCGGGGGGCTAGACGTAGAGACCCAGTACTTC CASSAGGLDVETQYF
- TRBD2 TRBJ2-7 TRBV18 TGTGCCAGCTCACCAGTCGGGGGGTCGGTAAACGAGCAGTACTTC CASSPVGGSVNEQYF
many TRBD1 TRBJ2-1 TRBV30 TGTGCCTGGAGCCCGACAGGGAATGAGCAGTTCTTC CAWSPTGNEQFF
few - TRBJ1-6 TRBV10-3 TGTGCCATCAGTGAGACAGATTCACCCCTCCACTTT CAISETDSPLHF
- TRBD2 TRBJ2-1 TRBV9 TGTGCCAGCAGCGTAGTAGCGGGGGGATACAATGAGCAGTTCTTC CASSVVAGGYNEQFF
few TRBD1 TRBJ2-3 TRBV5-1 TGCGCCAGCAGCTTGCCGGGACAGGACTTACATACGCAGTATTTT CASSLPGQDLHTQYF
few TRBD1 TRBJ1-2 TRBV5-1 TGCGCCAGCAGCTTTGGAGACAGGGATGGCTACACCTTC CASSFGDRDGYTF
few TRBD1 TRBJ1-2 TRBV6-5 TGTGCCAGCCGGGCGGGACAGTATACTGGCTACACCTTC CASRAGQYTGYTF
- TRBD2 TRBJ2-7 TRBV10-2 TGCGCCAGCAGTGAGGGGACTAACGAGCAGTACTTC CASSEGTNEQYF
- - TRBJ2-3 TRBV30 TGTGCCTGGAGTGTACGTCGGTCAGGGGCGGCCGATACGCAGTATTTT CAWSVRRSGAADTQYF
- - TRBJ1-1 TRBV5-1 TGCGCCAGCAGCTTGGGGCGGGGCTCGAACACTGAAGCTTTCTTT CASSLGRGSNTEAFF
few TRBD2 TRBJ2-5 TRBV7-8 TGTGCCAGCAGCTTAGGGGGAGCGGGGACCTACCAAGGGACCCAGTACTTC CASSLGGAGTYQGTQYF
few TRBD2 TRBJ2-3 TRBV7-8 TGTGCCAGCAGCTTAGGGGCTAGCGGGATTCTCACAGATACGCAGTATTTT CASSLGASGILTDTQYF
few - TRBJ1-3 TRBV29-1 TGCAGCGTGGAACTCCGGGTGGACACCATATATTTT CSVELRVDTIYF
few - TRBJ2-7 TRBV18 TGTGCCAGCTCACCGCAGGCCCGGCGCGAGCAGTACTTC CASSPQARREQYF